What follows are 26 T cell receptor beta chains derived from one specimen sequenced in a study of graft-versus-host responses after intestinal transplantation. Sequencing was performed with immunoSEQ multiplex PCR; in TCRdb, only in-frame clones are kept and a portion is missing. Of about 3,800 clones listed, roughly 43% are singletons. The authors plated roughly 200,000 CFSE-labeled responder cells with roughly 200,000 irradiated, violet-dye-labeled stimulator cells. The sequences come from alloreactive CD8+ T cells from a mixed lymphocyte reaction culture, collected before transplantation. The sample's subset: CFSE-low proliferating T cells sorted from roughly six-day pre-transplant mixed lymphocyte reaction (GvH or HvG direction). These receptors were collected from a human patient who was an organ donor for intestinal transplantation.

The chain carries TRBV18 and TRBJ2-7; 7 bases match TRBD1. Germline V gene sequence: CDR1 KGHSH, CDR2 LQKENI. The length of the CDR3 is 14 residues. V trimming: 6 bases; J trimming: 2 bases; junction bases outside the gene matches: 7. This CDR3 reads CASSRDRYPYEQYF. CDR3 bases: TGTGCCAGCTCCCGGGACAGATATCCCTACGAGCAGTACTTC. The full variable domain, with the rest looked up from reference TRBV18 and TRBJ2-7, is NAGVMQNPRHLVRRRGQEARLRCSPMKGHSHVYWYRQLPEEGLKFMVYLQKENIIDESGMPKERFSAEFPKEGPSILRIQQVVRGDSAAYFCASSRDRYPYEQYFGPGTRLTVT.

This clone was detected a few times. The genes are TRBV28 and TRBJ1-2, with D unclear. The V end lost 5 bases, the J end lost 2 bases, and 12 bases lay between the germline ends. Germline V CDR1 and CDR2: MDHEN, SYDVKM. This CDR3 has 14 residues. The CDR3 sequence: CASSPRVANYGYTF. DNA of the CDR3: TGTGCCAGCAGTCCCCGTGTAGCCAACTATGGCTACACCTTC.

By share, this clone counts as medium-sized (0.01 to 0.1%). The chain links TRBV27 to TRBJ1-2, with a possible D match to TRBD1 (5 bases). Trimming took off 5 bases at V and 4 bases at J, with 17 bases between the two ends. Germline lookup yields CDR1 MNHEY and CDR2 SMNVEV (reference sequence). The CDR3 is made up of 15 amino acids. This CDR3 reads CASSRSAGLFYGYTF. Here the CDR3 DNA reads TGTGCCAGCAGTCGCTCGGCAGGGTTATTCTATGGCTACACCTTC.

The rearrangement links TRBV30 to TRBJ1-1; D uncertain. The CDR3 has 15 residues. V was cut by 0 bases and J by 1 base, with 12 bases left in between. CDR1 is GTSNPN and CDR2 is SVGIG in the germline V gene (reference sequence). The CDR3, as DNA: TGTGCCTGGAGTGTCAGGAAATTTGGGAACACTGAAGCTTTCTTT. This codes for CAWSVRKFGNTEAFF.

This clone was counted between two and nine times. V gene TRBV6-1 combines with J gene TRBJ1-1; D is undetermined. V was pared by 5 bases and J by 3 bases, with 10 bases between. CDR1 and CDR2 (germline): MNHNS, SASEGT. The CDR3 length is 13 residues. CDR3 in amino acids: CASSPQTYTEAFF. The CDR3 nucleotides read TGTGCCAGCAGTCCGCAAACATACACTGAAGCTTTCTTT.

By frequency in the sample, this clone is medium-sized. The J gene is TRBJ2-7, the V gene TRBV6-1; perhaps TRBD2 as D (6 bases). Trimming pared 2 bases from V and 2 bases from J, leaving 13 bases between. Germline CDR1 and CDR2: MNHNS and SASEGT. This CDR3 spans 15 amino acids. CDR3 nucleotide sequence: TGTGCCAGCAGTGAATGGAGGGGCACCCCCTACGAGCAGTACTTC. Translated, it gives CASSEWRGTPYEQYF.

This clone was seen a handful of times. This chain connects TRBV5-8 to TRBJ2-7, with a weak D call TRBD2 (6 bases). CDR1 SGHTS and CDR2 YDEGEE come from the germline V gene. Trimming took 0 bases from V and 0 from J, leaving 16 bases between them. The CDR3 totals 17 residues. DNA of the CDR3: TGTGCCAGCAGCTTGGAGTTTGCGGGGACGAGCTCCTACGAGCAGTACTTC. Translated, it gives CASSLEFAGTSSYEQYF.

This clone ranks as medium-sized (0.01 to 0.1%). The genes are TRBV27 and TRBJ2-7; TRBD2 matches at 7 bases. The CDR3 has 18 amino acids. CDR1 MNHEY and CDR2 SMNVEV come from the germline V gene (reference sequence). V lost 3 bases and J lost 2; bases outside the gene matches: 16. In DNA, the CDR3 is TGTGCCAGCAGTTTCTCATGGGCGCCGGGACTACGTACCTACGAGCAGTACTTC. This codes for CASSFSWAPGLRTYEQYF.

The chain combines TRBV6-6 with TRBJ2-7; 9 positions match TRBD2. Germline values: CDR1 MNHNY, CDR2 SVGAGI (reference sequence). With V trimmed by 4 bases and J by 4 bases, 8 bases remained unmatched. This CDR3 spans 15 amino acids. As DNA, the CDR3 is TGTGCCAGCAGTTCATTAGCGGGAGCTCGGTACGAGCAGTACTTC. It translates to CASSSLAGARYEQYF.

This chain links TRBV7-6 with TRBJ2-5; 9 nucleotides line up with TRBD2. Germline trimming cut 0 bases from V and 5 bases from J; bases unmatched to any gene: 10. Germline loops: CDR1 SGHVS, CDR2 FNYEAQ. The CDR3 runs 17 residues. CDR3 protein: CASSLATMAGGHETQYF. The CDR3 DNA sequence: TGTGCCAGCAGCTTAGCGACAATGGCGGGAGGGCATGAGACCCAGTACTTC.

In its sample, this clone was seen a few times. DNA of the CDR3: TGCGCCAGCAGCTTAGCGACCTCTCTCCCCTACGAGCAGTACTTC. This codes for CASSLATSLPYEQYF. This sequence joins TRBV5-1 and TRBJ2-7; no reliable D call. This CDR3 is built from 15 residues. Trimming took off 2 bases at V and 2 bases at J, with 14 bases between the two ends. Germline values: CDR1 SGHRS, CDR2 YFSETQ.

This rearrangement joins TRBV10-3 to TRBJ2-3, with 15 bases that match TRBD2. Germline CDR1 is ENHRY and CDR2 is SYGVKD. The CDR3 contains 15 residues. J gave up 5 bases and V 5 bases, and 2 bases lay outside the gene matches. Here the CDR3 reads CAISLGLAGGDTQYF. The CDR3 DNA reads as TGTGCCATCAGTTTGGGACTAGCGGGAGGAGATACGCAGTATTTT.

This sequence joins TRBV5-1 and TRBJ2-7; TRBD2 aligns across 8 bases. Germline CDR1 and CDR2: SGHRS and YFSETQ. This CDR3 is built from 14 residues. Losses at the gene ends were 3 bases for V and 3 bases for J; bases not matched to a gene: 5. The CDR3: CASSWPGGSYEQYF. CDR3 bases: TGCGCCAGCAGCTGGCCGGGGGGGAGCTACGAGCAGTACTTC.

CDR3 DNA: TGTGCCAGTAGGGGGGGGGACAGGGGCCGGAGGAACACTGAAGCTTTCTTT. Amino acids: CASRGGDRGRRNTEAFF. V is TRBV19 and J is TRBJ1-1, with 10 bases lining up with TRBD1. The CDR3 consists of 17 residues. V gave up 6 bases and J gave up 1 base; unmatched junction bases: 11. CDR1 is LNHDA, CDR2 SQIVND, per germline (reference sequence).

This clone was seen a few times. The gene calls are TRBV28 and TRBJ2-5, with 7 bases aligning to TRBD1. The CDR3 length is 17 residues. V trimming: 7 bases; J trimming: 4 bases; junction bases outside the gene matches: 18. The V gene's germline CDR1 is MDHEN and CDR2 SYDVKM. CDR3 DNA: TGTGCCAGCAAGGAGACAGGGACCGGGACGGCCTTAGAGACCCAGTACTTC. Protein product: CASKETGTGTALETQYF.

The rearrangement links TRBV4-2 to TRBJ1-2; a weak D match, TRBD1 (5 bases). Germline V gene lookup returns CDR1 LGHNA and CDR2 YNFKEQ. Deletions cut 0 bases from V and 4 bases from J, with 15 bases between. The CDR3 has 16 residues. The CDR3 here is CASSQDPSDSSYGYTF. Here the CDR3 DNA reads TGTGCCAGCAGCCAAGACCCAAGCGACAGCTCCTATGGCTACACCTTC.

There are a few counts of this clone. The rearrangement links TRBV7-6 to TRBJ2-7; 9 nucleotides agree with TRBD1. The V gene's germline CDR1 is SGHVS and CDR2 FNYEAQ. There are 15 residues in the CDR3. V shed 0 bases, J shed 6 bases, and the junction held 6 bases outside the gene matches. The CDR3 here is CASSLARDRVSEQYF. In nucleotides, the CDR3 is TGTGCCAGCAGCTTAGCTAGGGACAGGGTATCCGAGCAGTACTTC.

In this sample, this clone turned up a few times. This chain connects TRBV9 to TRBJ2-7, with D possibly TRBD1 on 6 matching bases. The CDR3 length is 14 residues. Germline V lookup: CDR1 SGDLS, CDR2 YYNGEE. V lost 1 base and J lost 7, with 15 bases in between. CDR3 DNA sequence: TGTGCCAGCAGCGTATCCGGACAGAACGCTGAGCAGTACTTC. This codes for CASSVSGQNAEQYF.

This clone was seen only a few times. The chain employs TRBV6-6 and TRBJ2-1, with 7 bases aligning to TRBD2. From germline, CDR1 is MNHNY and CDR2 SVGAGI (reference sequence). The V gene end was trimmed by 5 bases and the J gene end by 9 bases; junction bases not matched to a gene: 10. The CDR3 loop spans 14 amino acids. CDR3 residues: CASSTSAGSSEQFF. CDR3 nucleotide sequence: TGTGCCAGCAGTACTAGCGCGGGTTCTAGTGAGCAGTTCTTC.

The V gene is TRBV11-2, the J gene TRBJ2-2; D is ambiguous. CDR3 length equals 13 residues. Trimming stripped 5 bases from V and 7 bases from J, with 11 bases between. The germline V gene has CDR1 SGHAT and CDR2 FQNNGV. CDR3 nucleotides: TGTGCCAGCAGCCTATATGTTGGCGGGGAGCTGTTTTTT. This codes for CASSLYVGGELFF.

This clone was recorded a few times. As DNA, the CDR3 is TGTGCCATCAGGGACCCCACAGGGAGCTACGAGCAGTACTTC. Translating it yields CAIRDPTGSYEQYF. The chain couples TRBV10-3 to TRBJ2-7, with D possibly matching TRBD1 (6 bases). V was clipped by 6 bases and J by 3 bases, with 15 bases between them. The CDR3 covers 14 residues. Per the germline V gene, CDR1 is ENHRY and CDR2 is SYGVKD.

The rearrangement joins TRBV13 to TRBJ1-3; possible D gene TRBD1, 5 bases. Germline V lookup: CDR1 PRHDT, CDR2 FYEKMQ (reference sequence). V was shortened by 2 bases and J by 7 bases, with 6 bases between the two germline ends. This CDR3 region has 12 residues. The CDR3 nucleotides are TGTGCCAGCAGCTTAAGGGGTAACACCATATATTTT. It codes for CASSLRGNTIYF.

This clone turned up a few times. The rearrangement joins TRBV7-2 to TRBJ2-3; 8 positions agree with TRBD1. CDR1 and CDR2 from the germline V gene are SGHTA and FQGNSA. Trimming removed 2 bases from V and 1 base from J; junction bases left unmatched: 8. CDR3 length equals 17 residues. DNA for the CDR3: TGTGCCAGCAGCTTACTAGGTCCAGGGGGCCGCACAGATACGCAGTATTTT. Translation gives CASSLLGPGGRTDTQYF.

This chain connects TRBV11-3 to TRBJ1-2; D uncertain. Deletions cut 5 bases from V and 3 bases from J, with 22 bases between. Germline V CDR1 and CDR2: SGHNT, YENEEA. The length of the CDR3 is 17 residues. CDR3 sequence (DNA): TGTGCCAGCAGCCCCCCCCCGAGAGGTCTAGGAGACTATGGCTACACCTTC. Translated, it gives CASSPPPRGLGDYGYTF.

This clone is medium-sized (0.01 to 0.1%) by share. The chain joins TRBV9 to TRBJ1-1; D is unclear. Deletions cut 1 base from V and 1 base from J, with 5 bases between. This CDR3 has 13 residues. Germline CDR1 reads SGDLS; CDR2 reads YYNGEE. The CDR3 coding sequence is TGTGCCAGCAGCGTAATCTCGAACACTGAAGCTTTCTTT. Translation: CASSVISNTEAFF.

The J gene is TRBJ1-2, the V gene TRBV28, with a weak D call TRBD1 (6 bases). Germline V gives CDR1 MDHEN, CDR2 SYDVKM. Deletions cut 6 bases from V and 2 bases from J, with 16 bases between. This CDR3 has 15 amino acids. DNA for the CDR3: TGTGCCAGCAGACCCGACAGGTGGGAAAACTATGGCTACACCTTC. This encodes CASRPDRWENYGYTF.